This T cell receptor beta chain was obtained from a study of T-cell memory formation after mild COVID-19. Whole-study results and caveats: Researchers report contracting CD4+ clones mostly in CM and EM, with CD8+ clones in EMRA. Contracting clones, day 15 to 85, had balanced CD4/CD8, and later expanders favored CD4+.

TCRdb fed the 5' RACE reads into MiXCR, producing one record per CDR3 protein. Here the sample spans 140,000 to 150,000 distinct CDR3 sequences, approximately 26% being singletons. CDR1 is LGHNT and CDR2 is FRNRAP in the germline V gene. CDR3 length: 12 amino acids. Trimming shortened V by 5 bases and J by 4 bases, and 8 bases separated the two germline ends. There are a few counts of this clonotype. What it binds is unknown. This chain links TRBV12-5 with TRBJ1-2; D remains ambiguous. Specimen: PBMCs or a T cell subset sorted from them (not recorded which). This TCR came from an adult woman who had mild COVID-19 (a few samples of this study predate the infection). Cell type and time point are not known. As DNA, the CDR3 is TGTGCTAGTGGTCCTACTATCTATGGCTACACCTTC. Translation gives CASGPTIYGYTF. Full variable domain (remainder filled in from reference TRBV12-5 and TRBJ1-2): DARVTQTPRHKVTEMGQEVTMRCQPILGHNTVFWYRQTMMQGLELLAYFRNRAPLDDSGMPKDRFSAEMPDATLATLKIQPSEPRDSAVYFCASGPTIYGYTFGSGTRLTVV.